The 3 T cell receptor beta chains listed next were all sequenced from one sample in a study of PD-L1 blockade in urothelial cancer. TCRdb's copy holds only in-frame clones and misses some; the assay was immunoSEQ multiplex PCR. This sample has 80,000 to 100,000 clones, with 82% found just once. This specimen consisted of PBMCs, obtained around atezolizumab (anti-PD-L1) treatment. These receptors were obtained from a man aged 65 to 79 with urothelial cancer.

V is TRBV2 and J is TRBJ2-5; 13 nucleotides agree with TRBD2. The last part of the DNA fits TRBJ2-7 better; the J call may be wrong. The CDR3 loop spans 15 amino acids. Per the germline V gene, CDR1 is SNHLY and CDR2 is FYNNEI. CDR3 in amino acids: CASSETSGGIYEQYF. The DNA of the CDR3 is TGTGCCAGCAGTGAGACTAGCGGGGGGATATACGAGCAGTACTTC.

This clone occurred a few times. This chain joins TRBV29-1 and TRBJ2-2; tentative D call: TRBD1 (6 bases). This CDR3 has 13 amino acids. CDR1 and CDR2 from the germline V gene are SQVTM and ANQGSEA. The V and J ends lost 0 bases and 8 bases respectively, with 10 bases between them. CDR3 region: CSVEEGAGGELFF. DNA of the CDR3: TGCAGCGTTGAAGAGGGGGCGGGTGGGGAGCTGTTTTTT.

This sequence joins TRBV6-5 and TRBJ2-7; 8 nucleotides align to TRBD1. The CDR3 is 14 residues long. CDR1 and CDR2 from the germline V gene are MNHEY and SVGAGI. V lost 3 bases and J lost 3; bases outside the gene matches: 4. This CDR3 is CASSYHGQGYEQYF. CDR3 DNA sequence: TGTGCCAGCAGTTATCACGGACAGGGCTACGAGCAGTACTTC.